This T cell receptor beta chain was sequenced in a study of early T cells in non-severe SARS-CoV-2 infection. TCRdb re-analysed the 5' RACE reads in MiXCR, keeping a single row per CDR3 protein. The repertoire holds 80,000 to 95,000 distinct CDR3 sequences, with over 15% as singletons. Germline CDR1 DFQATT, CDR2 SNEGSKA (reference sequence). V shed 0 bases and J shed 0 bases, with 6 bases lying between them. The CDR3 is made up of 13 amino acids. V usage is TRBV20-1 and J usage is TRBJ2-7; no reliable D call. This receptor was taken from an adult who was a healthcare worker with PCR-confirmed SARS-CoV-2 infection or an uninfected control (not recorded which). This sample comprised whole blood, obtained at baseline. CDR3 protein: CSAREQSSYEQYF. CDR3 DNA: TGCAGTGCTAGAGAGCAGAGCTCCTACGAGCAGTACTTC.